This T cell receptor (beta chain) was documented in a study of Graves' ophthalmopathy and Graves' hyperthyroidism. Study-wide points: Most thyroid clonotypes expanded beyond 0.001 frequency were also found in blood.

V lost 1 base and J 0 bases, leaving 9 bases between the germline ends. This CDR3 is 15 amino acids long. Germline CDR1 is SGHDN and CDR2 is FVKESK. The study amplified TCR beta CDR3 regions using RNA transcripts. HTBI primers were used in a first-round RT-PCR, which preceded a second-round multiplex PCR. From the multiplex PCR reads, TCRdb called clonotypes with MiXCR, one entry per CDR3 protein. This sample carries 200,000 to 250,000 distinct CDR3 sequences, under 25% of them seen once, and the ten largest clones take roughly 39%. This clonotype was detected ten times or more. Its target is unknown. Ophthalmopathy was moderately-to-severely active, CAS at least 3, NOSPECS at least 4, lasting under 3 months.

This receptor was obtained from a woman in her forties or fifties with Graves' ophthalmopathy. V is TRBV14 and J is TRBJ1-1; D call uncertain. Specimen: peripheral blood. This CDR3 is CASSQGQTLNTEAFF. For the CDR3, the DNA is TGTGCCAGCAGCCAAGGTCAGACATTGAACACTGAAGCTTTCTTT.